This T cell receptor beta chain was identified during a study of cytomegalovirus exposure and HLA in healthy donors. Trimming at V came to 0 bases and at J to 2 bases, leaving 1 base not matched to a gene. CDR1 is MNHEY, CDR2 SVGAGI, per germline. This CDR3 region has 15 residues. This clone was counted once. Sequenced by immunoSEQ multiplex PCR; TCRdb stores in-frame clones only, minus some. This repertoire shows some 150,000 clones, 70% to 90% found once; its top ten account for around 20%. The genes are TRBV6-5 and TRBJ2-7; 10 bases are shared with TRBD1. The sequencing sample was made of PBMCs. This TCR was sampled from a man aged 18-30 years in good health and CMV-seropositive. CDR3 DNA: TGTGCCAGCAGTTACTCTGGACAGGGGGCCTACGAGCAGTACTTC. Translated: CASSYSGQGAYEQYF.